A selection of T cell receptor beta chains follows, all from one sample in a study of cytomegalovirus exposure and HLA in healthy donors. Clones were sequenced by immunoSEQ multiplex PCR, and TCRdb holds only the in-frame ones, with some missing. Here the sample spans roughly 150,000 clones, 80% to 90% being singletons. The sample comprised PBMCs. The receptor source for this set is a woman between 18 and 29 years old in good health and CMV-seronegative. CDR3s include the opening cysteine and the closing phenylalanine or tryptophan. The D gene is left open where the match is weak. Some rows have no size entry. The others give once, few or many, or a class for an expanded clone.

>.|once|TRBV4-1|TRBJ2-1
CASSLGPRGDRTYNEQFF
TGCGCCAGCAGCCTCGGACCTCGGGGGGACAGGACCTACAATGAGCAGTTCTTC
>.|.|TRBV5-6|TRBJ1-2
CASSQDTFNYGYTF
TGTGCCAGCAGCCAGGACACTTTTAACTATGGCTACACCTTC
>TRBD2|.|TRBV5-1|TRBJ2-7
CASSLGWTSGGALYEQYF
TGCGCCAGCAGCTTGGGCTGGACTAGCGGGGGGGCGCTCTACGAGCAGTACTTC
>.|few|TRBV28|TRBJ1-2
CASSDSFYGYTF
TGTGCCAGCAGTGATAGCTTCTATGGCTACACCTTC
>.|once|TRBV4-1|TRBJ2-3
CASSQTRDRLGTSTDTQYF
TGCGCCAGCAGCCAAACCCGGGACCGCCTAGGGACTAGCACAGATACGCAGTATTTT
>.|.|TRBV4-3|TRBJ1-5
CASSQDRYQPQHF
TGCGCCAGCAGCCAAGACCGGTATCAGCCCCAGCATTTT
>TRBD1|.|TRBV11-2|TRBJ2-7
CASSFSGTEIEQYF
TGTGCCAGCAGCTTCTCCGGGACAGAAATCGAGCAGTACTTC
>.|.|TRBV5-1|TRBJ2-5
CASSLKLPQETQYF
TGCGCCAGCAGCTTGAAACTCCCCCAAGAGACCCAGTACTTC
>.|.|TRBV7-6|TRBJ2-1
CASSPTRGAKQFF
TGTGCCAGCAGCCCCACTCGGGGGGCGAAGCAGTTCTTC
>.|.|TRBV11-2|TRBJ2-3
CASSLVAGQGTDTQYF
TGTGCCAGCAGCTTAGTGGCAGGGCAGGGCACAGATACGCAGTATTTT
>.|few|TRBV5-4|TRBJ2-7
CASSYHRDYEQYF
TGTGCCAGCAGCTACCACAGGGACTACGAGCAGTACTTC
>.|.|TRBV28|TRBJ1-6
CASSHRVGSPLHF
TGTGCCAGCAGCCACAGGGTTGGATCACCCCTCCACTTT
>.|.|TRBV14|TRBJ2-3
CASSLISLRGSTDTQYF
TGTGCCAGCAGCTTAATCTCACTTAGGGGAAGCACAGATACGCAGTATTTT
>.|.|TRBV21-1|TRBJ1-2
CASSKPTNRENRAYYGYTF
TGTGCCAGCAGCAAACCCACCAACAGGGAAAATCGGGCATACTATGGCTACACCTTC
>.|.|TRBV2|TRBJ1-1
CASSWGDTEAFF
TGTGCCAGCAGCTGGGGGGACACTGAAGCTTTCTTT
>.|.|TRBV5-4|TRBJ1-2
CASSFRGAFGYTF
TGTGCCAGCAGCTTTCGGGGGGCCTTTGGCTACACCTTC
>TRBD2|.|TRBV10-3|TRBJ2-7
CAIRLAGGSYEQYF
TGTGCCATCAGACTAGCGGGAGGTAGCTACGAGCAGTACTTC
>.|.|TRBV5-6|TRBJ2-2
CATPQTGNTGELFF
TGTGCCACCCCACAGACAGGGAACACCGGGGAGCTGTTTTTT
>.|once|TRBV6-5|TRBJ2-7
CASSYDRSYEQYF
TGTGCCAGCAGTTACGACAGGTCCTACGAGCAGTACTTC
>.|.|TRBV9|TRBJ2-7
CASSVDPSSYEQYF
TGTGCCAGCAGCGTAGATCCTAGCTCCTACGAGCAGTACTTC